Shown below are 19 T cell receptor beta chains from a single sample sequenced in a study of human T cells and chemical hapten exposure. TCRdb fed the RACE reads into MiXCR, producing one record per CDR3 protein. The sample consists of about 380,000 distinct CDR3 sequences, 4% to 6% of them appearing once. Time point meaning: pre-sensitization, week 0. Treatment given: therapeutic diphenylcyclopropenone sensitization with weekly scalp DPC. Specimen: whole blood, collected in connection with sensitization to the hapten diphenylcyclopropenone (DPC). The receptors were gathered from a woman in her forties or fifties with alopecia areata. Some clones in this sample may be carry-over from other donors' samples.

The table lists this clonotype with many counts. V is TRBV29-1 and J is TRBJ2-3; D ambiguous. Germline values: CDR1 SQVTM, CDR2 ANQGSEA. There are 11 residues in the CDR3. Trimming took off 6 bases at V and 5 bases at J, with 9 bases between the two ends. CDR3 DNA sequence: TGCAGCGTGCGTGGTGTAGATACGCAGTATTTT. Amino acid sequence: CSVRGVDTQYF.

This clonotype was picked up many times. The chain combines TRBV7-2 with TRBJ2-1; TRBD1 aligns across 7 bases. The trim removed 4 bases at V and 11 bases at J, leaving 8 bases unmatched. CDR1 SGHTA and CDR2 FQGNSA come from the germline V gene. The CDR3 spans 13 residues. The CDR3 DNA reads TGTGCCAGCAGCTCCCTACCGGGACAGCAGCAGTTCTTC. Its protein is CASSSLPGQQQFF.

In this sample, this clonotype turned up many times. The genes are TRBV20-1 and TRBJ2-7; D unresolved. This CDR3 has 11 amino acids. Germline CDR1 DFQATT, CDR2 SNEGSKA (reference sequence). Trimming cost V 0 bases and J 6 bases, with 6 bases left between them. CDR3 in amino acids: CSAREDSEQYF. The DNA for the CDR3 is TGCAGTGCTAGAGAGGATAGCGAGCAGTACTTC.

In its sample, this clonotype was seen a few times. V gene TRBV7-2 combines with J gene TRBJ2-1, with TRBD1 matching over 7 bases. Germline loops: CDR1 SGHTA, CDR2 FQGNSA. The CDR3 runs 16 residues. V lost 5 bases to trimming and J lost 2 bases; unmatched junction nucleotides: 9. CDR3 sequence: CASSAHRGNAYNEQFF. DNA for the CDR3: TGTGCCAGCAGCGCACACAGGGGAAACGCCTACAATGAGCAGTTCTTC.

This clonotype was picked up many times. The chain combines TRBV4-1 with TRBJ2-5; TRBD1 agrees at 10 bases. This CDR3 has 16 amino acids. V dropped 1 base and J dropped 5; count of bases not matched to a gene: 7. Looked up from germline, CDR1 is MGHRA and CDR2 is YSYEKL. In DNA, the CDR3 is TGCGCCAGCAGCCAAGCCTCGGGACAGGGGATGGAGACCCAGTACTTC. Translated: CASSQASGQGMETQYF.

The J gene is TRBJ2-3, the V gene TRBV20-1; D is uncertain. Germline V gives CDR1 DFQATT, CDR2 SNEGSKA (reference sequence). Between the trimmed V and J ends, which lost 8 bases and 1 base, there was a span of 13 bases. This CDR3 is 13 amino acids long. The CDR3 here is CSTMRSGTDTQYF. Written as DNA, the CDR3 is TGCAGTACGATGAGGAGCGGCACAGATACGCAGTATTTT.

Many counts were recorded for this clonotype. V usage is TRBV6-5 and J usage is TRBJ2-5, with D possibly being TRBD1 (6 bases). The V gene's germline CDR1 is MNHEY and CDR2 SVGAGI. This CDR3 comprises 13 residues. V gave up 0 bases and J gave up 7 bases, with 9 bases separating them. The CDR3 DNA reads TGTGCCAGCAGTTACTCGACAGGTGGGACCCAGTACTTC. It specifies CASSYSTGGTQYF.

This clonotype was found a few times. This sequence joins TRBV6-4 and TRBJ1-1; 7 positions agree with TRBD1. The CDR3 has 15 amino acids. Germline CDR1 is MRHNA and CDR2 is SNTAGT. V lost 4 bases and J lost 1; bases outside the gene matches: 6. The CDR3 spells CASSVKRGPNTEAFF. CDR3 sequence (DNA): TGTGCCAGCAGTGTTAAAAGGGGGCCGAACACTGAAGCTTTCTTT.

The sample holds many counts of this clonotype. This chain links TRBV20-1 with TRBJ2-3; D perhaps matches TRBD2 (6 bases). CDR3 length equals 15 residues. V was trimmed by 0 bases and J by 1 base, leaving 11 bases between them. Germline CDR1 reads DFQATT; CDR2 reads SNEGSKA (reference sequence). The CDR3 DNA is TGCAGTGCTAGAGACGGCACTAGCCGCACAGATACGCAGTATTTT. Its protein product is CSARDGTSRTDTQYF.

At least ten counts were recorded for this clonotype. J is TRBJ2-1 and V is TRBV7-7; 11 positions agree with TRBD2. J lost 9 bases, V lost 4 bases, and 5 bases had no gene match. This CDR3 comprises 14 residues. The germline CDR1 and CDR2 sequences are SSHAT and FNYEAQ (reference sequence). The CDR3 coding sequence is TGTGCCAGCAGCTCTACTAGCGGGAGCACTGAGCAGTTCTTC. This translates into CASSSTSGSTEQFF. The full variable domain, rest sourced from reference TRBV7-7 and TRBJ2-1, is GAGVSQSPRYKVTKRGQDVTLRCDPISSHATLYWYQQALGQGPEFLTYFNYEAQPDKSGLPSDRFSAERPEGSISTLTIQRTEQRDSAMYRCASSSTSGSTEQFFGPGTRLTVL.

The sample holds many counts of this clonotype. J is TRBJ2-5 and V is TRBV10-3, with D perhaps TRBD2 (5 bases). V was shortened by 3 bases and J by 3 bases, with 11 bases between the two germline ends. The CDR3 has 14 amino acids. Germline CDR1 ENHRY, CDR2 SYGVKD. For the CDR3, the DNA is TGTGCCATCAGTGATCTGGGAGCGAAAGAGACCCAGTACTTC. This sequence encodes CAISDLGAKETQYF.

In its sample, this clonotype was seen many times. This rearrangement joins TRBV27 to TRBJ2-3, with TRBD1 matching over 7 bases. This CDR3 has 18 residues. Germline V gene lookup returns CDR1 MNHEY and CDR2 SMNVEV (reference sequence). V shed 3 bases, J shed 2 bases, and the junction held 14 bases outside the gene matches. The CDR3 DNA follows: TGTGCCAGCAGTTTTGGGACAGTCCTCATCCTCTCCACAGATACGCAGTATTTT. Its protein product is CASSFGTVLILSTDTQYF.

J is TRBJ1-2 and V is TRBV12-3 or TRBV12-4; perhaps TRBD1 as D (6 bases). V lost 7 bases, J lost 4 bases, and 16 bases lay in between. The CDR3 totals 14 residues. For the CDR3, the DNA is TGTGCCAGCACACCCGGGGGCGCCAGCTATGGCTACACCTTC. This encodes CASTPGGASYGYTF.

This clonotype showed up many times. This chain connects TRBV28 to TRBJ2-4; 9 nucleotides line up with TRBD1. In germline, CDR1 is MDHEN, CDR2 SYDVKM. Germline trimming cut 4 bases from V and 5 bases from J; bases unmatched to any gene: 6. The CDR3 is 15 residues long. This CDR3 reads CASSSWTGEENIQYF. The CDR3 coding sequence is TGTGCCAGCAGTTCCTGGACAGGGGAGGAAAACATTCAGTACTTC.

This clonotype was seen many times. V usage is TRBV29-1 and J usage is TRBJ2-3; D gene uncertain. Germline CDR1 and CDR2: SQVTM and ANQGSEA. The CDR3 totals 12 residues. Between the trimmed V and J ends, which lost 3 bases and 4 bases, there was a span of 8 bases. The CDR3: CSVDGPSDTQYF. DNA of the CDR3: TGCAGCGTTGACGGGCCGTCAGATACGCAGTATTTT.

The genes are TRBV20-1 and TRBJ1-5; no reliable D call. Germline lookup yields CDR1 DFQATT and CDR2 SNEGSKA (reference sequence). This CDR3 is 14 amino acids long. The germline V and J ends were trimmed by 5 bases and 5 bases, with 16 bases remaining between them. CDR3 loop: CSAPPDATDQPQHF. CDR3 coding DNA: TGCAGTGCTCCCCCCGACGCTACGGATCAGCCCCAGCATTTT.

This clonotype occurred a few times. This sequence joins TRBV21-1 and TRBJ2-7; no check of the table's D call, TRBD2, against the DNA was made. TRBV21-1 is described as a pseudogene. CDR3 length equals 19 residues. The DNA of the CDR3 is TGTGCCAGCCGCCTTGAAGGAGAACGAGGGCCTAGCGGCCCCTACGAGCAGTACTTC. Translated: CASRLEGERGPSGPYEQYF.

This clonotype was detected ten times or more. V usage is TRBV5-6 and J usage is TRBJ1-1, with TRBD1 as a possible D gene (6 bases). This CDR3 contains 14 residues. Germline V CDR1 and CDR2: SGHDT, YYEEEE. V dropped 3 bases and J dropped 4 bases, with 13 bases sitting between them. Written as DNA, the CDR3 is TGTGCCAGCAGCTGGGCCGGAGGGGGCACTGAAGCTTTCTTT. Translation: CASSWAGGGTEAFF. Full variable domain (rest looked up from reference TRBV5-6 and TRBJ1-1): DAGVTQSPTHLIKTRGQQVTLRCSPKSGHDTVSWYQQALGQGPQFIFQYYEEEERQRGNFPDRFSGHQFPNYSSELNVNALLLGDSALYLCASSWAGGGTEAFFGQGTRLTVV.

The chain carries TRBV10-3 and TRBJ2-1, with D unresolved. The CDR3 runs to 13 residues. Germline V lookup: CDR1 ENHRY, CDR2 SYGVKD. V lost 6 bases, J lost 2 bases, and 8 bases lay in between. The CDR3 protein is CAISLYAYNEQFF. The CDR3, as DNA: TGTGCCATCAGCCTATATGCCTACAATGAGCAGTTCTTC.